This TCR beta chain was sequenced in a study of cytomegalovirus exposure and HLA in healthy donors. Both 60 Vbeta primers and 13 Jbeta primers went into the PCR. The assay was immunoSEQ multiplex PCR, and TCRdb's table has in-frame clones only and misses some. The table shows about 150,000 clones, with more than 75% occurring only once. V dropped 3 bases and J dropped 3 bases, with 9 bases sitting between them. Germline lookup yields CDR1 SQVTM and CDR2 ANQGSEA. The CDR3 is 14 residues long. This chain links TRBV29-1 with TRBJ2-6; D uncertain. This TCR was recovered from a young woman in good health and CMV-seronegative. Sample: PBMCs. The CDR3 region is CSVEDRVGANVLTF. The CDR3 region has the DNA TGCAGCGTTGAGGATCGGGTTGGGGCCAACGTCCTGACTTTC. The full variable domain, rest sourced from reference TRBV29-1 and TRBJ2-6, is SAVISQKPSRDICQRGTSLTIQCQVDSQVTMMFWYRQQPGQSLTLIATANQGSEATYESGFVIDKFPISRPNLTFSTLTVSNMSPEDSSIYLCSVEDRVGANVLTFGAGSRLTVL.